The 10 T cell receptor beta chains presented below share a single source sample, sequenced in a study of blood T cell repertoires in COVID-19. Produced via immunoSEQ multiplex PCR; TCRdb's table is partial and in-frame only. The sample includes under 200,000 clones, approximately 82% of them seen just once. Sample: PBMCs or T cells enriched from blood (not recorded which). All receptors come from a woman aged 50 to 60 who had recovered from COVID-19.

The CDR3, as DNA: TGCAGTGCACAACAGGGCCACGAGCAGTACGTC. This codes for CSAQQGHEQYV. The gene calls are TRBV20-1 and TRBJ2-7, with D maybe TRBD1 (6 bases). The CDR3 has 11 amino acids. Germline V CDR1 and CDR2: DFQATT, SNEGSKA (reference sequence). The germline V and J ends were trimmed by 6 bases and 5 bases, with 11 bases remaining between them.

DNA of the CDR3: TGTGCCAGCAGCTTAGGGACAGGGATTGAAGCTTTCTTT. Encoded protein: CASSLGTGIEAFF. The gene calls are TRBV11-1 and TRBJ1-1; 8 nucleotides align to TRBD1. With V trimmed by 1 base and J by 7 bases, 2 bases remained unmatched. In germline, CDR1 is SGHAT, CDR2 FQDESV (reference sequence). This CDR3 has 13 residues. The whole variable domain, filled in from reference TRBV11-1 and TRBJ1-1, reads EAEVAQSPRYKITEKSQAVAFWCDPISGHATLYWYRQILGQGPELLVQFQDESVVDDSQLPKDRFSAERLKGVDSTLKIQPAELGDSAMYLCASSLGTGIEAFFGQGTRLTVV.

The V and J genes are TRBV19 and TRBJ1-2; D possibly corresponds to TRBD1 (6 bases). This CDR3 spans 10 amino acids. The V gene lost 11 bases and the J gene lost 7 bases, with 11 bases spanning the gap. Per germline, CDR1 LNHDA and CDR2 SQIVND (reference sequence). The CDR3 spells CALGAPGYTF. The DNA of the CDR3 is TGTGCCCTGGGGGCGCCTGGCTACACCTTC. The complete variable domain, with remaining parts taken from reference TRBV19 and TRBJ1-2, reads DGGITQSPKYLFRKEGQNVTLSCEQNLNHDAMYWYRQDPGQGLRLIYYSQIVNDFQKGDIAEGYSVSREKKESFPLTVTSAQKNPTAFYLCALGAPGYTFGSGTRLTVV.

Notes on this clone: The junction and the germline gene differ at one end; a read error may be behind it. CDR3 DNA: TGTGCCAGCAGTTACGAATTCGGGGACAACAGCTTC. The encoded protein is CASSYEFGDNSF. The chain joins TRBV6-6 to TRBJ1-2, with a tentative D call TRBD1 (6 bases). The CDR3 loop spans 12 amino acids. Germline V gene sequence: CDR1 MNHNY, CDR2 SVGAGI (reference sequence).

This clone was detected only a few times. The V and J genes are TRBV7-9 and TRBJ1-1, with TRBD1 matching 8 bases. CDR1 is SEHNR and CDR2 is FQNEAQ in the germline V gene (reference sequence). There are 14 residues in the CDR3. J lost 1 base, V lost 5 bases, and 3 bases had no gene match. CDR3 bases: TGTGCCAGCAGCCGCCAGGGGGCGAACACTGAAGCTTTCTTT. This gives the protein CASSRQGANTEAFF.

The V and J genes are TRBV9 and TRBJ1-2; D may be TRBD1 (5 bases). Trimming removed 3 bases from V and 14 bases from J, with 11 bases in between. Germline-derived CDR1 and CDR2 are SGDLS and YYNGEE. This CDR3 is 10 amino acids long. Here the CDR3 DNA reads TGTGCCAGCAGCGGGAGGGACCAAACCTTC. Residues: CASSGRDQTF.

This rearrangement joins TRBV2 to TRBJ1-4; 10 bases align to TRBD1. This CDR3 is built from 16 residues. Trimming at V came to 7 bases and at J to 8 bases, leaving 13 bases not matched to a gene. Germline values: CDR1 SNHLY, CDR2 FYNNEI. The CDR3 DNA is TGTGCCAGCACCATACGGGGGACAGGGGATAAGGAAAAACTGTTTTTT. Its protein product is CASTIRGTGDKEKLFF.

This rearrangement joins TRBV2 to TRBJ2-5; 10 positions agree with TRBD1. J was trimmed by 5 bases and V by 9 bases; bases with no gene match: 9. CDR1 SNHLY and CDR2 FYNNEI come from the germline V gene. The CDR3 runs to 14 residues. CDR3 sequence reads: CASRADRGLETQYF. The CDR3 coding sequence is TGTGCCAGTAGGGCCGACAGGGGGCTGGAGACCCAGTACTTC.

The chain links TRBV2 to TRBJ2-5, with D possibly matching TRBD1 (5 bases). Germline CDR1 is SNHLY and CDR2 is FYNNEI. V shed 8 bases and J shed 1 base, with 14 bases lying between them. The CDR3 covers 14 residues. The CDR3 nucleotides are TGTGCCAGCCCCGCGGTCAGGGCCCAAGAGACCCAGTACTTC. Its translation: CASPAVRAQETQYF. Looking up the rest from reference TRBV2 and TRBJ2-5 gives the full variable domain: EPEVTQTPSHQVTQMGQEVILRCVPISNHLYFYWYRQILGQKVEFLVSFYNNEISEKSEIFDDQFSVERPDGSNFTLKIRSTKLEDSAMYFCASPAVRAQETQYFGPGTRLLVL.

This chain connects TRBV19 to TRBJ1-2, with a tentative D call TRBD1 (5 bases). V was trimmed by 6 bases and J by 2 bases, leaving 10 bases between them. Germline V lookup: CDR1 LNHDA, CDR2 SQIVND (reference sequence). The CDR3 has 13 residues. The CDR3 protein is CASSPGGNYGYTF. In nucleotides, the CDR3 is TGTGCCAGTAGCCCGGGGGGGAACTATGGCTACACCTTC. Full variable domain (rest looked up from reference TRBV19 and TRBJ1-2): DGGITQSPKYLFRKEGQNVTLSCEQNLNHDAMYWYRQDPGQGLRLIYYSQIVNDFQKGDIAEGYSVSREKKESFPLTVTSAQKNPTAFYLCASSPGGNYGYTFGSGTRLTVV.